This T cell receptor (beta chain) was documented in a study of radiation and T cells in renal cell carcinoma. Turning to the study itself: Nephrectomy followed 15 Gy stereotactic body radiation by 4 weeks. Study conclusions and caveats: Pretreatment tumor biopsies were lacking, so baseline clonotypes are unknown.

With regard to this clone: Antigen unknown.

The assay was immunoSEQ multiplex PCR, and TCRdb's table has in-frame clones only and misses some. The table has 130,000 or so clones, roughly 85% seen once; the top ten hold roughly 25%. Looked up from germline, CDR1 is MNHEY and CDR2 is SVGAGI. The CDR3 is 15 residues long. V gave up 6 bases and J gave up 0 bases; unmatched junction bases: 4. Time point in this sample: baseline pretreatment blood. Sample treatment: 15 Gy SBRT to primary tumor, nephrectomy 4 weeks later. The tumor was a clear cell renal cell carcinoma. The chain couples TRBV6-5 to TRBJ2-2; the match to TRBD1 covers 7 bases. The material was blood, obtained from a patient whose treatment included radiotherapy and nephrectomy. The receptor was derived from a woman aged 50 to 65 with renal cell carcinoma. CDR3 amino acids: CASRHRGANTGELFF. CDR3 in DNA: TGTGCCAGCAGGCACAGGGGTGCGAACACCGGGGAGCTGTTTTTT.